Listed below are T cell receptor beta chains from one sample, sequenced in a study of Graves' ophthalmopathy and Graves' hyperthyroidism. One entry per CDR3 protein, called by TCRdb with MiXCR from the multiplex PCR reads. The table records 620,000 or so distinct CDR3 sequences, 20% to 25% of them present only once. The sequencing input was peripheral blood. The receptor set was obtained from a woman between 18 and 29 years old with stable Graves' hyperthyroidism. Some clones in this sample may be carry-over from other donors' samples. Both conserved end residues are part of each CDR3. For some rows the clone size is stated as once, few or many, or as a class when expanded; others skip it.

J,size,length,V,CDR3
TRBJ2-2,once,17,TRBV6-1,CASSGHPGRARTGELFF
TRBJ1-2,many,13,TRBV2,CASSEGTGHGYTF
TRBJ2-7,NA,13,TRBV6-1,CASSDSGSYEQYF
TRBJ2-2,few,16,TRBV2,CASIPGQGFMSGELFF
TRBJ2-3,many,16,TRBV2,CASSPEVAGGTDTQYF
TRBJ1-1,many,13,TRBV19,CASRQQGDTEAFF
TRBJ2-2,many,13,TRBV20-1,CSARDHREGELFF
TRBJ2-2,few,17,TRBV28,CASSFSDTGVLAGELFF
TRBJ2-3,few,18,TRBV6-2/TRBV6-3,CASRYKRGGQELTDTQYF
TRBJ1-3,few,15,TRBV7-9,CASSLARAAGNTIYF
TRBJ1-1,many,12,TRBV28,CASSTEGVTAFF
TRBJ2-4,many,14,TRBV28,CASSLTAGGNIQYF
TRBJ1-5,NA,17,TRBV19,CASSIGAPDVNNQPQHF
TRBJ2-5,NA,15,TRBV6-5,CASSYGGRGQETKYF
TRBJ1-1,many,12,TRBV7-9,CASSISDTEAFF
TRBJ1-1,many,14,TRBV29-1,CSVALQGADTEAFF
TRBJ1-2,few,15,TRBV19,CASSTSQGASYGYTF
TRBJ1-5,NA,13,TRBV6-1,CASSEADRRPQHF
TRBJ2-5,many,14,TRBV6-5,CASSSRDTQETQYF
TRBJ1-1,many,16,TRBV6-5,CASSSQGWGSGTEAFF
TRBJ1-3,many,15,TRBV12-3/TRBV12-4,CASRPLEGIGNTIYF
TRBJ2-5,many,14,TRBV7-9,CASSATGNQETQYF
TRBJ1-1,NA,14,TRBV12-3/TRBV12-4,CASNPTGVDTEAFF
TRBJ2-7,few,16,TRBV27,CASRTEPPGYRDEQYF
TRBJ1-2,many,12,TRBV2,CASSGPGRGYTF
TRBJ1-2,few,13,TRBV12-3/TRBV12-4,CASSFRQGSGYTF
TRBJ2-2,few,14,TRBV11-3,CASSARIVSGELFF
TRBJ1-2,NA,12,TRBV20-1,CSASPDNYGYTF
TRBJ2-3,NA,20,TRBV19,CASSIHSSRTSGNVKDTQYF
TRBJ2-7,few,13,TRBV10-3,CAIPGPGPYEQYF
TRBJ1-2,few,14,TRBV10-3,CAISESGVHYGYTF
TRBJ1-2,NA,15,TRBV7-2,CASSRKSQGNYGYTF
TRBJ1-2,NA,13,TRBV7-9,CASSPTSPCGYTF
TRBJ2-5,few,14,TRBV7-9,CASSLDQGVETQYF
TRBJ2-4,NA,15,TRBV5-5,CASSLEWASPDIQYF
TRBJ1-2,few,15,TRBV7-2,CASSLGQAPSNGYTF
TRBJ1-5,NA,15,TRBV9,CASSVGGGENQPQHF
TRBJ2-3,many,16,TRBV11-2,CASSLGSVTFPDTQYF
TRBJ2-5,many,14,TRBV9,CASSVGTGAETQYF
TRBJ2-3,few,12,TRBV7-2,CASSFYTDTQYF
TRBJ1-1,many,13,TRBV29-1,CSVAQSKNTEAFF
TRBJ1-2,NA,14,TRBV3-1,CASSQRSDTYGYTF
TRBJ1-2,many,15,TRBV25-1,CASSSPGRNNYGYTF
TRBJ1-1,NA,16,TRBV6-1,CASSEEMGRGGTEAFF
TRBJ2-5,few,15,TRBV7-2,CASSLAWERAGTQYF
TRBJ2-5,many,11,TRBV15,CATPVNPAQYF
TRBJ2-7,once,16,TRBV28,CASRDPTVSYSYEQYF
TRBJ2-7,many,15,TRBV11-2,CASSPGQVAGGEQYF
TRBJ2-5,many,15,TRBV28,CASSGGSTRRETQYF
TRBJ2-7,NA,12,TRBV12-3/TRBV12-4,CASSLATGAQYF
TRBJ1-5,few,17,TRBV13,CASSLRRTGSGNQPQHF
TRBJ2-5,NA,17,TRBV3-1,CASSQSYDRGGEETQYF
TRBJ1-2,many,14,TRBV25-1,CASSEYWGHYGYTF
TRBJ1-1,few,17,TRBV4-1,CASSLRDSDMSHTEAFF
TRBJ2-7,many,14,TRBV7-2,CASSQYRAGYEQYF
TRBJ2-7,few,13,TRBV20-1,CSAPRDRANEQYF